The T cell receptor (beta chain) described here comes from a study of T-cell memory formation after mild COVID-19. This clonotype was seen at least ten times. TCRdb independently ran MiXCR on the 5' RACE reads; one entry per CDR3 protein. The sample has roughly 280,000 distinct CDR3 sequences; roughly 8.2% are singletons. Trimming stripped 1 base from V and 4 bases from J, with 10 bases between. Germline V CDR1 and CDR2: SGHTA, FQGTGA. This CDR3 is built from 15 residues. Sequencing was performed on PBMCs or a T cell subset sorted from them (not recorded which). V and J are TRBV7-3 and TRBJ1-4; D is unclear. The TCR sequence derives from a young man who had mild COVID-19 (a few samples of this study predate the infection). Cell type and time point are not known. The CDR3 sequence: CASSLKWADNEKLFF. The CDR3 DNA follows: TGTGCCAGCAGCTTAAAGTGGGCGGATAATGAAAAACTGTTTTTT.